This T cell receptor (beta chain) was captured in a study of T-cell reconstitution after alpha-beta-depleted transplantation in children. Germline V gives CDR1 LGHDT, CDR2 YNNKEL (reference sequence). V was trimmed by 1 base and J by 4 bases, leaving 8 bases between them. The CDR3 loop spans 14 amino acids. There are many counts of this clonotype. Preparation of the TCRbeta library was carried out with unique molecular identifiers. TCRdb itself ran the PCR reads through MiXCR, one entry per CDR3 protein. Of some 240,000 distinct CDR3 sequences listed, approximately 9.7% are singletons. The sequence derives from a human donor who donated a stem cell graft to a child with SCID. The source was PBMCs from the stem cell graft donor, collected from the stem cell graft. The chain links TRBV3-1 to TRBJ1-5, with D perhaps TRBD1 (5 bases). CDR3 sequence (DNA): TGTGCCAGCAGCCAAGGACAGATTAATCAGCCCCAGCATTTT. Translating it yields CASSQGQINQPQHF.